The 26 T cell receptor beta chains in this list originate from one sample, sequenced in a study of blood T cells in healthy people across ages. Combining a sample-barcoded 5' primer with a J-beta primer mix, a second PCR ran for roughly 6 to 11 cycles. TCRdb processed the 5' RACE reads anew with MiXCR; each CDR3 protein has one entry. The table has more than 1,400,000 distinct CDR3 sequences, roughly 40% seen once. The material sequenced was blood. All receptors derive from a woman younger than 30 in good health.

A note on this clonotype: One end of the junction varies from germline; a read error may be responsible. The genes are TRBV7-3 and TRBJ2-1; D unresolved. The germline CDR1 and CDR2 sequences are SGHTA and FQGTGA. There are 15 residues in the CDR3. The CDR3 DNA reads TGTGCCAGCAGCTACGCCAGGAGCTCCTACAATGGGCAGTTCTTC. Protein sequence: CASSYARSSYNGQFF.

Only a few counts were recorded for this clonotype. The J gene is TRBJ1-6, the V gene TRBV20-1, with 7 nucleotides matching TRBD1. The CDR3 contains 14 residues. Trimming at V came to 6 bases and at J to 10 bases, leaving 12 bases not matched to a gene. Germline-derived CDR1 and CDR2 are DFQATT and SNEGSKA (reference sequence). CDR3 sequence: CSARQGTAGSPLHF. The CDR3 DNA sequence: TGCAGTGCCCGACAGGGAACGGCGGGATCACCCCTCCACTTT.

This chain joins TRBV24-1 and TRBJ2-1; D possibly corresponds to TRBD1 (6 bases). Trimming took 6 bases from V and 7 from J, leaving 9 bases between them. The V gene's germline CDR1 is KGHDR and CDR2 SFDVKD. There are 12 residues in the CDR3. The CDR3 nucleotides are TGTGCCACCAGTTCAGGGGCAAATGAGCAGTTCTTC. Amino acid sequence: CATSSGANEQFF.

This clonotype was seen only a few times. This rearrangement joins TRBV27 to TRBJ2-1; no definite D call. Trimming removed 3 bases at V and 6 bases at J, with 12 bases between. This CDR3 is 14 amino acids long. Germline assignment: CDR1 MNHEY and CDR2 SMNVEV (reference sequence). The chain's CDR3 is CASSLVMHGNEQFF. The CDR3 region has the DNA TGTGCCAGCAGTTTGGTCATGCACGGCAATGAGCAGTTCTTC.

This clonotype was seen only once. The chain employs TRBV2 and TRBJ2-1, with a tentative D call TRBD2 (6 bases). Germline V lookup: CDR1 SNHLY, CDR2 FYNNEI. With 11 bases removed from V and 1 base from J, the gap between germline ends came to 15 bases. The CDR3 totals 14 residues. The CDR3 loop is CASTRLVSYNEQFF. Written as DNA, the CDR3 is TGTGCCTCCACTCGACTAGTGTCCTACAATGAGCAGTTCTTC. The full variable domain, with the rest looked up from reference TRBV2 and TRBJ2-1, is EPEVTQTPSHQVTQMGQEVILRCVPISNHLYFYWYRQILGQKVEFLVSFYNNEISEKSEIFDDQFSVERPDGSNFTLKIRSTKLEDSAMYFCASTRLVSYNEQFFGPGTRLTVL.

This clonotype appeared a few times. V gene TRBV7-2 combines with J gene TRBJ1-2, with a possible D match to TRBD1 (5 bases). Per germline, CDR1 SGHTA and CDR2 FQGNSA. This CDR3 comprises 15 residues. Between the trimmed V and J ends, which lost 1 base and 6 bases, there was a span of 15 bases. The DNA of the CDR3 is TGTGCCAGCAGCTTAGAAGCGGGGCAGGGCGATGGCTACACCTTC. It translates to CASSLEAGQGDGYTF.

In its sample, this clonotype was seen a few times. This rearrangement joins TRBV6-5 to TRBJ2-2; D might be TRBD1 (5 bases). Between the trimmed V and J ends, which lost 0 bases and 3 bases, there was a span of 17 bases. The CDR3 extends over 18 amino acids. The germline CDR1 and CDR2 sequences are MNHEY and SVGAGI. The CDR3 DNA reads as TGTGCCAGCAGTTACTCATACATTTGGGAAGGGGACACCGGGGAGCTGTTTTTT. Its protein is CASSYSYIWEGDTGELFF.

This clonotype has only one observation. This sequence may be a read error, since a much larger clone differs from it by one base. The CDR3 region has the DNA TGTGCCAGCAGTTCCAACAGGGACGGCTACACCTTC. This encodes CASSSNRDGYTF. The chain links TRBV27 to TRBJ1-2; TRBD1 is a possible D gene (6 bases). V lost 4 bases, J lost 8 bases, and 11 bases lay in between. This CDR3 region has 12 residues. Looked up from germline, CDR1 is MNHEY and CDR2 is SMNVEV (reference sequence).

The V and J genes are TRBV11-2 and TRBJ1-1, with D tentatively TRBD1 (5 bases). The V and J ends lost 5 bases and 7 bases respectively, with 14 bases between them. The CDR3 runs 13 residues. The germline V gene has CDR1 SGHAT and CDR2 FQNNGV. The CDR3 nucleotides read TGTGCCAGCAGCGCCCCGGGGACCGATGAAGCTTTCTTT. This sequence encodes CASSAPGTDEAFF.

V usage is TRBV27 and J usage is TRBJ2-6; D perhaps matches TRBD2 (5 bases). Germline-derived CDR1 and CDR2 are MNHEY and SMNVEV (reference sequence). The ends were cut back, 8 bases at V and 0 bases at J, with 14 bases in the middle. The CDR3 is 16 residues long. DNA for the CDR3: TGTGCCAGCTCGGGATTTCCTAGCTCTGGGGCCAACGTCCTGACTTTC. Its protein is CASSGFPSSGANVLTF.

This clonotype was seen a handful of times. The rearrangement uses TRBV27 and TRBJ2-1, with a tentative D call TRBD1 (7 bases). This CDR3 spans 13 amino acids. The V gene's germline CDR1 is MNHEY and CDR2 SMNVEV (reference sequence). Trimming stripped 2 bases from V and 15 bases from J, with 17 bases between. The DNA for the CDR3 is TGTGCCAGCAGTTTAAAGATTGGAGGGGGCTTGTTCTTC. Translated, it gives CASSLKIGGGLFF.

This chain joins TRBV29-1 and TRBJ2-7; D is perhaps TRBD1 (5 bases). The J call may be mistaken, given a closer DNA end match to TRBJ2-5. The CDR3 totals 12 residues. CDR1 SQVTM and CDR2 ANQGSEA come from the germline V gene. The CDR3 sequence: CSADSGSETQYF. Here the CDR3 DNA reads TGCAGCGCTGACAGTGGATCAGAGACCCAGTACTTC.

This clonotype was detected a few times. This sequence joins TRBV3-1 and TRBJ2-1; D remains unclear. Germline V CDR1 and CDR2: LGHDT, YNNKEL (reference sequence). The CDR3 is 15 residues long. V was clipped by 5 bases and J by 5 bases, with 16 bases between them. The CDR3 sequence is CASSDSDLLHNEQFF. CDR3 in DNA: TGTGCCAGCAGCGACTCGGACCTTCTCCACAATGAGCAGTTCTTC.

The rearrangement links TRBV15 to TRBJ2-1, with D possibly TRBD1 on 6 matching bases. The CDR3 has 16 amino acids. CDR1 LNHNV and CDR2 YYDKDF come from the germline V gene (reference sequence). Trimming left V 0 bases short and J 13 bases short, with 22 bases between. The CDR3 nucleotides read TGTGCCACCAGCAGAGATATCGGGCTTTCAGGGGAGACCCAGTTCTTC. Translated: CATSRDIGLSGETQFF.

This clonotype was found a few times. The J gene is TRBJ2-3, the V gene TRBV20-1, with 8 bases lining up with TRBD2. Germline CDR1 is DFQATT and CDR2 is SNEGSKA (reference sequence). The CDR3 is 16 residues long. V lost 3 bases, J lost 5 bases, and 13 bases stayed unmatched. The CDR3 sequence: CSASPLSGGGGDTQYF. Here the CDR3 DNA reads TGCAGTGCTAGTCCGCTCAGCGGGGGCGGGGGAGATACGCAGTATTTT.

This clonotype was counted a few times. The V gene is TRBV20-1, the J gene TRBJ1-5; D remains unclear. This CDR3 region has 12 residues. V dropped 6 bases and J dropped 0 bases, with 6 bases sitting between them. In germline, CDR1 is DFQATT, CDR2 SNEGSKA (reference sequence). The CDR3 spells CSARFSNQPQHF. Written as DNA, the CDR3 is TGCAGTGCACGGTTTAGCAATCAGCCCCAGCATTTT.

The genes are TRBV5-1 and TRBJ2-4, with D hard to call. The DNA end is more similar to TRBJ2-5, so the J call may be wrong. The CDR3 loop spans 12 amino acids. The V gene's germline CDR1 is SGHRS and CDR2 YFSETQ. CDR3 sequence (DNA): TGCGCCAGCAAGGCACCCTTGGCGACCCAGTACTTC. This translates into CASKAPLATQYF.

This clonotype was observed a handful of times. The chain couples TRBV6-2 or TRBV6-3 to TRBJ2-3, with D perhaps TRBD1 (6 bases). CDR1 and CDR2 (germline): MNHEY, SVGEGT. Trimming shortened V by 2 bases and J by 4 bases, and 13 bases separated the two germline ends. This CDR3 has 15 amino acids. CDR3 in amino acids: CASSYGGTVADTQYF. The CDR3 DNA is TGTGCCAGCAGTTACGGGGGCACCGTGGCAGATACGCAGTATTTT.

In its sample, this clonotype was seen many times. The J gene is TRBJ2-2, the V gene TRBV5-1, with unresolved D. This CDR3 is 15 amino acids long. Germline-derived CDR1 and CDR2 are SGHRS and YFSETQ. The V end was cut by 6 bases, the J end by 3 bases, with 15 bases between. The CDR3 sequence is CASTLSGGDTGELFF. CDR3 nucleotides: TGCGCCAGCACCCTTTCGGGCGGAGACACCGGGGAGCTGTTTTTT.

This chain links TRBV21-1 with TRBJ2-5; the table's D gene call, TRBD1, was not cross checked with the DNA. TRBV21-1 is a known pseudogene. CDR3 length: 14 residues. CDR3 sequence: CASSGQGAQETQYF. CDR3 DNA: TGTGCCAGCAGCGGACAGGGGGCCCAAGAGACCCAGTACTTC.

The CDR3 nucleotides are TGTGCCAGCAGCGTCGGATTGGGGGCGAACACTGAAGCTTTCTTT. This sequence encodes CASSVGLGANTEAFF. The V and J genes are TRBV7-3 and TRBJ1-1, with D perhaps matching TRBD1 (6 bases). V was shortened by 5 bases and J by 1 base, with 14 bases between the two germline ends. CDR1 and CDR2 (germline): SGHTA, FQGTGA. The CDR3 sequence is 15 residues long.

The V and J genes are TRBV6-6 and TRBJ1-2; unclear D gene. CDR1 MNHNY and CDR2 SVGAGI come from the germline V gene (reference sequence). The CDR3 runs 13 residues. The V gene lost 6 bases and the J gene lost 6 bases, with 14 bases spanning the gap. CDR3 in amino acids: CASSRLGTNGYTF. CDR3 sequence (DNA): TGTGCCAGCAGCCGCCTTGGTACGAATGGCTACACCTTC.

This sequence joins TRBV11-3 and TRBJ2-1, with 8 bases matching TRBD1. The CDR3 covers 14 residues. The junction had 11 bases not matched to a gene; V was cut back by 8 bases and J by 8 bases. Germline-derived CDR1 and CDR2 are SGHNT and YENEEA. This CDR3 reads CASSRTGNPHEQFF. Written as DNA, the CDR3 is TGTGCCAGCTCCCGGACAGGGAACCCCCATGAGCAGTTCTTC.

A remark on this clonotype: Sequence at one end of the junction differs from germline and may be a read error. The chain is built from TRBV4-1 and TRBJ2-3, with 7 positions matching TRBD2. This CDR3 is 15 amino acids long. CDR1 is MGHRA, CDR2 YSYEKL, per germline. The CDR3 sequence: CTSSQEPTSYNTQYF. CDR3 in DNA: TGCACCAGCAGCCAAGAGCCGACTAGCTATAATACGCAGTATTTT.

The CDR3 sequence: CSARGGRGSYNEQFF. The CDR3 DNA is TGCAGTGCTAGAGGGGGGCGGGGGAGCTACAATGAGCAGTTCTTC. The rearrangement uses TRBV20-1 and TRBJ2-1, with D maybe TRBD2 (7 bases). Germline CDR1 is DFQATT and CDR2 is SNEGSKA (reference sequence). The CDR3 contains 15 residues. Between the trimmed V and J ends, which lost 1 base and 3 bases, there was a span of 13 bases.

The genes are TRBV4-1 and TRBJ2-7; weak D call: TRBD1 (5 bases). Germline CDR1 and CDR2: MGHRA and YSYEKL. The CDR3 contains 15 residues. Trimming took 1 base from V and 1 from J, leaving 11 bases between them. As DNA, the CDR3 is TGCGCCAGCAGCCAAGTATCAAAGGGGTCCTACGAGCAGTACTTC. It encodes CASSQVSKGSYEQYF.